This T cell receptor (beta chain) was observed in a study of blood T cell repertoires in COVID-19. Background on the study: Acute and convalescent COVID-19 specimens originated in the United States, Italy and Spain. T cells, B-cell-depleted T cells, or PBMCs provided the cDNA or gDNA that served as material.

Germline-derived CDR1 and CDR2 are MDHEN and SYDVKM. The V gene lost 8 bases and the J gene lost 8 bases, with 13 bases spanning the gap. This CDR3 has 12 amino acids. Per the study methods: Reference gene primer amplification gave nucleated cell count estimates. Repertoires were generated with immunoSEQ multiplex PCR, while TCRdb's copy carries only in-frame clones and drops some. The V and J calls and the clone size are those of that table, but D and trimming were determined from the DNA. The table has roughly 190,000 clones, 80% to 85% seen once; the top ten hold approximately 2.4%. This receptor was identified in a human donor with acute or convalescent COVID-19. The donor label of this sample is uncertain. Input material: peripheral blood. The rearrangement links TRBV28 to TRBJ2-1, with a weak D call TRBD2 (5 bases). CDR3 loop: CASRGRVHEQFF. The DNA of the CDR3 is TGTGCCAGCCGTGGGCGGGTCCATGAGCAGTTCTTC.